Listed here is a single T cell receptor beta chain. CDR3 length equals 14 residues. V shed 2 bases and J shed 0 bases, with 11 bases lying between them. CDR1 and CDR2 (germline): GTSNPN, SVGIG (reference sequence). The entry originates in a study of T cell changes during pregnancy in multiple sclerosis. Only in-frame clones appear in the TCRdb table, and some are missing; sequencing was by immunoSEQ multiplex PCR. Of roughly 60,000 clones listed, around nine tenths were seen once; the top ten hold more than 1.2%. This TCR derives from a female donor with multiple sclerosis, enrolled in a pregnancy study. The chain uses TRBV30 and TRBJ2-7; maybe TRBD1 (6 bases). Sample: peripheral blood, taken in the second trimester of pregnancy. CDR3 in amino acids: CAWSWDTTSYEQYF. The CDR3 DNA reads as TGTGCCTGGAGTTGGGACACTACCTCCTACGAGCAGTACTTC.